This T cell receptor (beta chain) was captured in a study of metastatic and nonmetastatic thyroid tumors. The wider study: From malignant and benign thyroid patients, repertoires in blood and in tumor or nodule tissue were compared.

CDR1 and CDR2 from the germline V gene are LGHDT and YNNKEL (reference sequence). This CDR3 region has 12 residues. V was trimmed by 5 bases and J by 3 bases, leaving 8 bases between them. Thyroid surgery was preceded by no treatment in any patient. In the original processing: Using the CDR3 differences seen across clinicopathological groups, the authors built a distant-metastasis classifier for papillary thyroid cancer, which was meant to discriminate distant-metastatic patients. TCRdb re-analyzed the PCR reads through MiXCR. In this record, the V and J calls reflect TCRdb's handling and not the investigators' own analysis. This table holds some 23,000 clones, about 10% found once. This clone was seen repeatedly, ten times or more.

The sample comprised blood. The chain combines TRBV3-1 with TRBJ2-7; TRBD2 might be the D (7 bases). The sequence derives from a female donor with papillary thyroid cancer or a benign thyroid nodule (not recorded which). Some clones in this sample may be carry-over from other donors' samples. CDR3 protein: CASSRGGYEQYF. Here the CDR3 DNA reads TGTGCCAGCAGCAGGGGGGGCTACGAGCAGTACTTC.